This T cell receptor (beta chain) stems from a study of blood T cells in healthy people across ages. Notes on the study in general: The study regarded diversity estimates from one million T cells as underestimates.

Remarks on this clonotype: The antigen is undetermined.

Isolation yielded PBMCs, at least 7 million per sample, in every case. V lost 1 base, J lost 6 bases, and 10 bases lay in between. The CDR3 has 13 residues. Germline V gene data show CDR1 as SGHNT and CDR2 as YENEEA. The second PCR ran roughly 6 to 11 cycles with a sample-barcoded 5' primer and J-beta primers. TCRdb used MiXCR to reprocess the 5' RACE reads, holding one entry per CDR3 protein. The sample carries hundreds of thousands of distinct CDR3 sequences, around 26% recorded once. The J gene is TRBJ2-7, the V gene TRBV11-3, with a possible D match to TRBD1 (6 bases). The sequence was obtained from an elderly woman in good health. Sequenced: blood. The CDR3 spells CASSLVSGAEQYF. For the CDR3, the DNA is TGTGCCAGCAGCTTAGTTTCAGGGGCCGAGCAGTACTTC. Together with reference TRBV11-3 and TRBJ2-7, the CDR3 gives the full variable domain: EAGVVQSPRYKIIEKKQPVAFWCNPISGHNTLYWYLQNLGQGPELLIRYENEEAVDDSQLPKDRFSAERLKGVDSTLKIQPAELGDSAVYLCASSLVSGAEQYFGPGTRLTVT.